This TCR beta chain came from a study of spatial heterogeneity in lung cancer. Study background: More beta-chain than alpha-chain sequences were consistently detected. Study-wide findings and caveats: There were more appearances of ubiquitous expanded tumor TCRs in blood at resection than at follow-up.

This clonotype has more than one count but fewer than ten. The antigen remains undetermined. TCR cDNA molecules each had a unique molecular identifier. Each CDR3 protein gets one entry after TCRdb re-called the 5' RACE reads with MiXCR. In the table there are more than 35,000 distinct CDR3 sequences, around 5.2% of which are singletons. V dropped 4 bases and J dropped 0 bases, with 5 bases sitting between them. CDR3 length: 13 residues. Looked up from germline, CDR1 is MNHNY and CDR2 is SVGAGI (reference sequence). The time point is: sample taken at primary tumor resection. Whole RNA obtained from tumor, nontumor lung or frozen PBMC underwent sequencing without sorting. Patients with untreated early-stage non-small cell lung cancer, numbering roughly 69, were the donors.

The sequenced sample was PBMCs, obtained at surgery. The chain links TRBV6-6 to TRBJ2-3; D assignment may be TRBD1 or TRBD2 (5 bases each). The TCR originated in a female donor with early-stage non-small cell lung cancer. The CDR3 is CASSWDSTDTQYF. The CDR3, as DNA: TGTGCCAGCAGTTGGGACAGCACAGATACGCAGTATTTT.